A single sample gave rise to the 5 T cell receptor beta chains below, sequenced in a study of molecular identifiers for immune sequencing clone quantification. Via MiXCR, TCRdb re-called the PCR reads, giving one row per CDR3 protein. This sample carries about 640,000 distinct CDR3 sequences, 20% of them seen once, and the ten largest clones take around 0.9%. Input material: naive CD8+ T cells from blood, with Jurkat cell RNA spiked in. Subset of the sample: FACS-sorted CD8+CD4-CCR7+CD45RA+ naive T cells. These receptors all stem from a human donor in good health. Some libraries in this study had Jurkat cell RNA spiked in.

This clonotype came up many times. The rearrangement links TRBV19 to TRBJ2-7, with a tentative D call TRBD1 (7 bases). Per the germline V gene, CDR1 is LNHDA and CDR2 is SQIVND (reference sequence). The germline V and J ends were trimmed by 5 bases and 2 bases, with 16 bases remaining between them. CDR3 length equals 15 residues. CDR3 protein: CASSSSGRGAYEQYF. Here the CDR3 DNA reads TGTGCCAGTAGTTCATCGGGCAGGGGGGCCTACGAGCAGTACTTC.

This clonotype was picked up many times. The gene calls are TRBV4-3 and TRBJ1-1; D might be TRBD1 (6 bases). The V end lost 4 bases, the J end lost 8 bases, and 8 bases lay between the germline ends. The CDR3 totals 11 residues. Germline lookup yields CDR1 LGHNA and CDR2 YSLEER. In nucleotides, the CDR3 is TGCGCCAGCAGCCGTGGACAGGAAGCTTTCTTT. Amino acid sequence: CASSRGQEAFF.

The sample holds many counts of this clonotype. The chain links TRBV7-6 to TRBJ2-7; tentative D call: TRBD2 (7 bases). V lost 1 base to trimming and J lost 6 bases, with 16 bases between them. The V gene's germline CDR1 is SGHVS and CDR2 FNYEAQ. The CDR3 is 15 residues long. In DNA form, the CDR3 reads TGTGCCAGCAGCTTAGTGGCAGGGGAGGGGTCCGAGCAGTACTTC. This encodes CASSLVAGEGSEQYF. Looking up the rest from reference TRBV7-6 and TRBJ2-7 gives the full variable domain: GAGVSQSPRYKVTKRGQDVALRCDPISGHVSLYWYRQALGQGPEFLTYFNYEAQQDKSGLPNDRFSAERPEGSISTLTIQRTEQRDSAMYRCASSLVAGEGSEQYFGPGTRLTVT.

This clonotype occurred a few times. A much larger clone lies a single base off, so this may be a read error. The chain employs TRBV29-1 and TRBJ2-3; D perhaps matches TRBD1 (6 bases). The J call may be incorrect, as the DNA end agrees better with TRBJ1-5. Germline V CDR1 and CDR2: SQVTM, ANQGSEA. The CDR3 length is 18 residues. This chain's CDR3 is CSVAGASGRAEDTDTQHF. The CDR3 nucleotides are TGCAGCGTTGCGGGGGCTAGCGGGAGGGCCGAAGATACAGATACGCAGCATTTT.

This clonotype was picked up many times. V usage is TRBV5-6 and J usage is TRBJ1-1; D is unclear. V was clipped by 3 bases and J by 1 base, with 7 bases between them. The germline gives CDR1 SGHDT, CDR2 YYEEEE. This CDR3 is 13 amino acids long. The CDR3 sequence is CASSSGENTEAFF. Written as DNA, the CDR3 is TGTGCCAGCAGCTCCGGAGAGAACACTGAAGCTTTCTTT.